This T cell receptor beta chain was sequenced during a study of shared clonotypes between healthy human individuals. A deep-level run was used for the assay. Only in-frame clones appear in the TCRdb table, and some are missing; sequencing was by immunoSEQ multiplex PCR. The sample has about 110,000 clones, more than 65% seen once; the top ten hold around 24%. Trimming at V came to 3 bases and at J to 8 bases, leaving 5 bases not matched to a gene. The V gene's germline CDR1 is SGHNT and CDR2 YYREEE (reference sequence). The CDR3 is made up of 14 amino acids. J is TRBJ1-2 and V is TRBV5-4, with TRBD1 identical over 12 bases. The sequenced sample consisted of memory CD8+ T cells sorted from blood. Subset meaning: CD45RO+ cells pooled with CCR7-negative TemRA cells. This TCR was recovered from a woman in her 30s in good health. CDR3 in DNA: TGTGCCAGCAGCTCGGGACAGGGGGCATGGGGCTACACCTTC. The encoded protein is CASSSGQGAWGYTF.